One and the same sample provided the 15 T cell receptor beta chains below, sequenced in a study of cytomegalovirus exposure and HLA in healthy donors. The method was immunoSEQ multiplex PCR; TCRdb's version includes in-frame clones alone and lacks a portion of them. The sample lists 100,000 to 150,000 clones; approximately 92% were seen once. The specimen sequenced was PBMCs. Receptors were obtained from a woman aged 18 to 35 in good health and CMV-seronegative.

This chain uses TRBV5-1 with TRBJ2-7; D unclear. Germline CDR1 SGHRS, CDR2 YFSETQ. CDR3 length: 14 amino acids. Trimming took off 1 base at V and 2 bases at J, with 10 bases between the two ends. In DNA, the CDR3 is TGCGCCAGCAGCTTGTCTACAGATACCTACGAGCAGTACTTC. Its protein product is CASSLSTDTYEQYF.

This rearrangement joins TRBV9 to TRBJ1-1; tentative D call: TRBD1 (5 bases). There are 14 residues in the CDR3. Trimming shortened V by 0 bases and J by 4 bases, and 10 bases separated the two germline ends. CDR1 SGDLS and CDR2 YYNGEE come from the germline V gene. The DNA of the CDR3 is TGTGCCAGCAGCGTAGCAGGGTCCGGCACTGAAGCTTTCTTT. Amino acids: CASSVAGSGTEAFF.

The chain links TRBV19 to TRBJ1-1; D perhaps matches TRBD1 (5 bases). Germline CDR1 is LNHDA and CDR2 is SQIVND (reference sequence). This CDR3 contains 16 residues. Between the trimmed V and J ends, which lost 0 bases and 0 bases, there was a span of 11 bases. The CDR3 nucleotides are TGTGCCAGTAGTATAGATCAGGGTGGTATGAACACTGAAGCTTTCTTT. Its protein is CASSIDQGGMNTEAFF.

The chain couples TRBV27 to TRBJ2-1; 8 nucleotides line up with TRBD1. This CDR3 has 15 amino acids. V trimming: 3 bases; J trimming: 8 bases; junction bases outside the gene matches: 9. CDR1 and CDR2 (germline): MNHEY, SMNVEV (reference sequence). The CDR3 is CASSFLTGAFDEQFF. The CDR3 region has the DNA TGTGCCAGCAGTTTTTTGACAGGGGCCTTCGATGAGCAGTTCTTC.

The V and J genes are TRBV18 and TRBJ1-2; 9 bases align to TRBD1. With 3 bases clipped from V and 6 bases from J, the junction kept 11 bases outside the gene matches. Germline CDR1 KGHSH, CDR2 LQKENI. The CDR3 covers 16 residues. CDR3 residues: CASSPEHRGRPNGYTF. The CDR3 DNA follows: TGTGCCAGCTCACCGGAACACAGGGGGCGTCCCAATGGCTACACCTTC.

This clone appeared a single time. The chain links TRBV7-9 to TRBJ2-5; no clear D. This CDR3 spans 12 amino acids. Germline V gene sequence: CDR1 SEHNR, CDR2 FQNEAQ (reference sequence). With 3 bases removed from V and 4 bases from J, the gap between germline ends came to 6 bases. The CDR3 coding sequence is TGTGCCAGCAGCTTTAACACAGAGACCCAGTACTTC. This sequence encodes CASSFNTETQYF.

J is TRBJ2-2 and V is TRBV4-1, with a possible D match to TRBD2 (6 bases). The CDR3 covers 15 residues. The V and J ends lost 1 base and 7 bases respectively, with 13 bases between them. The germline gives CDR1 MGHRA, CDR2 YSYEKL. CDR3 in amino acids: CASSQGGTHGGELFF. CDR3 DNA: TGCGCCAGCAGCCAAGGGGGGACTCATGGCGGGGAGCTGTTTTTT.

The chain joins TRBV6-6 to TRBJ1-1, with D maybe TRBD1 (5 bases). Trimming pared 2 bases from V and 6 bases from J, leaving 13 bases between. Per germline, CDR1 MNHNY and CDR2 SVGAGI (reference sequence). This CDR3 has 14 residues. CDR3: CASSYGGTLAEAFF. The CDR3 nucleotides are TGTGCCAGCAGTTACGGGGGGACGCTGGCTGAAGCTTTCTTT.

This clone was observed a handful of times. The chain uses TRBV6-1 and TRBJ1-6; D gene uncertain. The CDR3 contains 12 residues. Germline lookup yields CDR1 MNHNS and CDR2 SASEGT. Trimming removed 2 bases at V and 13 bases at J, with 9 bases between. CDR3 region: CASSERLGPLHF. CDR3 coding DNA: TGTGCCAGCAGTGAACGTCTGGGCCCCCTCCACTTT.

The chain has TRBV5-4 and TRBJ1-1, with D unresolved. Germline-derived CDR1 and CDR2 are SGHNT and YYREEE (reference sequence). CDR3 length equals 13 residues. Trimming left V 0 bases short and J 4 bases short, with 7 bases between. The CDR3 nucleotides are TGTGCCAGCAGCTTGGCTTTCTCCACTGAAGCTTTCTTT. Encoded protein: CASSLAFSTEAFF.

The chain employs TRBV5-1 and TRBJ2-2, with 8 positions matching TRBD1. Germline loops: CDR1 SGHRS, CDR2 YFSETQ. The V and J ends lost 2 bases and 6 bases, in that order; junction bases with no gene match: 6. The CDR3 is 15 amino acids. The CDR3 bases are TGCGCCAGCAGCTTCGGACAGGGATCTCCCGGGGAGCTGTTTTTT. This codes for CASSFGQGSPGELFF.

The V gene is TRBV6-5, the J gene TRBJ1-2; 7 nucleotides match TRBD1. V lost 9 bases and J lost 8; bases outside the gene matches: 9. There are 12 residues in the CDR3. Germline CDR1 is MNHEY and CDR2 is SVGAGI. CDR3 sequence reads: CASRGQNRGYTF. The DNA for the CDR3 is TGTGCCAGTAGGGGACAGAATCGGGGCTACACCTTC.

The rearrangement uses TRBV9 and TRBJ2-7, with 7 bases matching TRBD1. This CDR3 comprises 15 residues. Germline CDR1 reads SGDLS; CDR2 reads YYNGEE. V gave up 4 bases and J gave up 2 bases; unmatched junction bases: 9. The CDR3 protein is CASSPQQGSTYEQYF. The CDR3 DNA is TGTGCCAGCAGCCCGCAACAGGGGTCTACCTACGAGCAGTACTTC. The whole variable domain, filled in from reference TRBV9 and TRBJ2-7, reads DSGVTQTPKHLITATGQRVTLRCSPRSGDLSVYWYQQSLDQGLQFLIQYYNGEERAKGNILERFSAQQFPDLHSELNLSSLELGDSALYFCASSPQQGSTYEQYFGPGTRLTVT.

The V call is TRBV19, the J call TRBJ1-1; D perhaps matches TRBD1 (5 bases). The V gene's germline CDR1 is LNHDA and CDR2 SQIVND (reference sequence). This CDR3 has 17 amino acids. Deletions cut 8 bases from V and 4 bases from J, with 26 bases between. Here the CDR3 DNA reads TGTGCCAGTCTGGAAGCGTATTCAGGAGCCCAGGGCACTGAAGCTTTCTTT. Amino acids: CASLEAYSGAQGTEAFF.

This clone was seen once. The rearrangement joins TRBV7-3 to TRBJ2-1; TRBD1 agrees at 7 bases. With V trimmed by 4 bases and J by 5 bases, 11 bases remained unmatched. Germline CDR1 and CDR2: SGHTA and FQGTGA. The CDR3 sequence is 16 residues long. DNA of the CDR3: TGTGCCAGCAGCTCACACGACAGGGCAGTAGACAATGAGCAGTTCTTC. Residues: CASSSHDRAVDNEQFF.